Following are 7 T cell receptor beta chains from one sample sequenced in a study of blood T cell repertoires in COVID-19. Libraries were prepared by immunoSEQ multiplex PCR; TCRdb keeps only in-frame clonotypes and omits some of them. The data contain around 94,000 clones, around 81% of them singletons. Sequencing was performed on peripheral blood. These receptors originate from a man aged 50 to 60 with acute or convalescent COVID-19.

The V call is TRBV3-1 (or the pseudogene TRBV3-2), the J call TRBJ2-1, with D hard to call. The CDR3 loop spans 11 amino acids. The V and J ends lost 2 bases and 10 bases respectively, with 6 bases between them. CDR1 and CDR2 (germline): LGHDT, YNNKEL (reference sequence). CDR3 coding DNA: TGTGCCAGCAGCCAAATGAGAGAGCAGTTCTTC. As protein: CASSQMREQFF.

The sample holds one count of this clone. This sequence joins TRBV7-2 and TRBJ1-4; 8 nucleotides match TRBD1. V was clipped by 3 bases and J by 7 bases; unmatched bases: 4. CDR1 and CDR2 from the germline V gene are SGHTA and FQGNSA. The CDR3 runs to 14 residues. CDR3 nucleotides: TGTGCCAGCAGCTTTACAGGGGGTGGTGAAAAACTGTTTTTT. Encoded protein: CASSFTGGGEKLFF. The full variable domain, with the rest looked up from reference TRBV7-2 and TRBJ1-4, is GAGVSQSPSNKVTEKGKDVELRCDPISGHTALYWYRQSLGQGLEFLIYFQGNSAPDKSGLPSDRFSAERTGGSVSTLTIQRTQQEDSAVYLCASSFTGGGEKLFFGSGTQLSVL.

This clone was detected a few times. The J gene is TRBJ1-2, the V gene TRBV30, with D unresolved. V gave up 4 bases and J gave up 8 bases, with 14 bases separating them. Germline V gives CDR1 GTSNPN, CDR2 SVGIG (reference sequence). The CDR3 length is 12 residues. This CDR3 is CAWTLLGEGYTF. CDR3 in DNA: TGTGCCTGGACCTTACTAGGCGAGGGCTACACCTTC. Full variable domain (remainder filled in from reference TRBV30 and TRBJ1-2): SQTIHQWPATLVQPVGSPLSLECTVEGTSNPNLYWYRQAAGRGLQLLFYSVGIGQISSEVPQNLSASRPQDRQFILSSKKLLLSDSGFYLCAWTLLGEGYTFGSGTRLTVV.

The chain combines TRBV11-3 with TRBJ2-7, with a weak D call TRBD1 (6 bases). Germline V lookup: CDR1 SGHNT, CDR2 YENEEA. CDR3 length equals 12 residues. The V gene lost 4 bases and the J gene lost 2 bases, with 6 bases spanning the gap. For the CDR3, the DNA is TGTGCCAGCAGCTCAGGGGCCTACGAGCAGTACTTC. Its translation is CASSSGAYEQYF. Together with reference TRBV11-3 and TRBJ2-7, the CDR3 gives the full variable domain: EAGVVQSPRYKIIEKKQPVAFWCNPISGHNTLYWYLQNLGQGPELLIRYENEEAVDDSQLPKDRFSAERLKGVDSTLKIQPAELGDSAVYLCASSSGAYEQYFGPGTRLTVT.

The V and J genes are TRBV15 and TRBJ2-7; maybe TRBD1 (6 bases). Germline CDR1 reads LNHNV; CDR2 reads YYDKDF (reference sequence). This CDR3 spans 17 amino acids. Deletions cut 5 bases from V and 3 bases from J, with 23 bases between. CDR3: CATSQTITDSRNYEQYF. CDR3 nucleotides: TGTGCCACCAGCCAGACTATAACGGACAGTCGAAACTACGAGCAGTACTTC.

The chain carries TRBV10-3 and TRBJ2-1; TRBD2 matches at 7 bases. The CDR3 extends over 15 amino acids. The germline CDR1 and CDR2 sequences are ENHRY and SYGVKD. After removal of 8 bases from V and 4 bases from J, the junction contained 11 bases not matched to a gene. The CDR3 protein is CAIRGGRAGYNEQFF. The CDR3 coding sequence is TGTGCCATCCGTGGTGGGAGGGCGGGATACAATGAGCAGTTCTTC.

The CDR3 DNA sequence: TGTGCCAGCTCACCGGGACAGGGGGCTCTTGAGACCCAGTACTTC. Its protein product is CASSPGQGALETQYF. J is TRBJ2-5 and V is TRBV18; 12 bases map to TRBD1. The V gene end was trimmed by 3 bases and the J gene end by 5 bases; junction bases not matched to a gene: 4. Germline values: CDR1 KGHSH, CDR2 LQKENI. The CDR3 covers 15 residues.